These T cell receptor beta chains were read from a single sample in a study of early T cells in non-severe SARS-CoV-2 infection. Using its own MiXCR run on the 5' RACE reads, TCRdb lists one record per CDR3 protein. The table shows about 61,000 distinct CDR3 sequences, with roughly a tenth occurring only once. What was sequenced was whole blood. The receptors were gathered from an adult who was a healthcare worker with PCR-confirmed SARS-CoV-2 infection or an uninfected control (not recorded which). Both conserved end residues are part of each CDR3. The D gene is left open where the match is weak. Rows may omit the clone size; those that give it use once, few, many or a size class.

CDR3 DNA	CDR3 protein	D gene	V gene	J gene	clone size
TGTGCCAGCAGTTATTTCTTCGACTCGAAAAAATACAATGAGCAGTTCTTC	CASSYFFDSKKYNEQFF	NA	TRBV6-6	TRBJ2-1	many
TGTGCCAGTAGTTTCATCTCGGACCTATCTGGAAACACCATATATTTT	CASSFISDLSGNTIYF	NA	TRBV19	TRBJ1-3	NA
TGTGCCAGCAGCCGGCAAGGCAGCACAGATACGCAGTATTTT	CASSRQGSTDTQYF	NA	TRBV6-6	TRBJ2-3	few
TGTGCCAGCAGCCAAGATCGGGGGGCCAACACCGGGGAGCTGTTTTTT	CASSQDRGANTGELFF	NA	TRBV4-2	TRBJ2-2	few
TGTGCCAGCAGTGTTCGCCAGGGGGACTACAATGAGCAGTTCTTC	CASSVRQGDYNEQFF	TRBD1	TRBV6-1	TRBJ2-1	few
TGCGCCAGCAGTGCCCGGGACAGGGGCCTTCGAGAAGCTTTCTTT	CASSARDRGLREAFF	TRBD1	TRBV10-2	TRBJ1-1	NA
TGCAGTGCTCCATCCCGGGACACCTACACAGATACGCAGTATTTT	CSAPSRDTYTDTQYF	NA	TRBV20-1	TRBJ2-3	NA
TGTGCCAGCAGTGAAGCCTATAGCTCCTACAATGAGCAGTTCTTC	CASSEAYSSYNEQFF	NA	TRBV2	TRBJ2-1	NA
TGTGCCTCACTGGGTGTCCGGTGGGGTCCGCACCAAGAGACCCAGTACTTC	CASLGVRWGPHQETQYF	NA	TRBV27	TRBJ2-5	few
TGTGCCAGCAGCGGAGAGGGACAGGGAGGCTCAGATACGCAGTATTTT	CASSGEGQGGSDTQYF	TRBD1	TRBV7-3	TRBJ2-3	many
TGTGCCAGCAGCTCGGGGGACACCGGGGGAGAGACCCAGTACTTC	CASSSGDTGGETQYF	NA	TRBV11-1	TRBJ2-5	few
TGCGCCAGCAGCAGGGACAGGATTGACAATGAGCAGTTCTTC	CASSRDRIDNEQFF	TRBD1	TRBV4-1	TRBJ2-1	many
TGTGCCAGTAGTCGTCTTTCGGGGGCGCTGGCCAAAAACATTCAGTACTTC	CASSRLSGALAKNIQYF	NA	TRBV19	TRBJ2-4	few
TGTGCCAGCAGTTCCCAGACAGGCTCCTATGGCTACACCTTC	CASSSQTGSYGYTF	NA	TRBV6-5	TRBJ1-2	few
TGTGCCTGGAGTGTACTTCAGGGAAGGAGTAATTCACCCCTCCACTTT	CAWSVLQGRSNSPLHF	NA	TRBV30	TRBJ1-6	NA
TGTGCCTGGAGTAAGGCGGTCATCCACACCGGGGAGCTGTTTTTT	CAWSKAVIHTGELFF	NA	TRBV30	TRBJ2-2	few
TGTGCCAGCAACCAAAATATGAACACTGAAGCTTTCTTT	CASNQNMNTEAFF	NA	TRBV7-2	TRBJ1-1	NA
TGTGCCAGCAGCTTAGCCGGGGTGGGCTACAATGAGCAGTTCTTC	CASSLAGVGYNEQFF	NA	TRBV7-6	TRBJ2-1	many
TGCGCCAGCCGGCAAGACACGGACACTGAAGCTTTCTTT	CASRQDTDTEAFF	NA	TRBV5-1	TRBJ1-1	few
TGTGCCAGCACAGACCCCCGGGACATTCAGTACTTC	CASTDPRDIQYF	NA	TRBV27	TRBJ2-4	many
TGTGCCACCAGCAGCATAAGCAGCGGGGAGCAGTTCTTC	CATSSISSGEQFF	NA	TRBV15	TRBJ2-1	few
TGCAGCGTTGGACAGGGCTTTCTAGAGACCCAGTACTTC	CSVGQGFLETQYF	TRBD1	TRBV29-1	TRBJ2-5	many
TGCGCCAGCAGCCAAACCCCAACGAATGGTGAAAAACTGTTTTTT	CASSQTPTNGEKLFF	NA	TRBV4-1	TRBJ1-4	NA
TGCGCCAGCAGTGAAATCTCCGGACTAGTCCGCTCCTACAATGAGCAGTTCTTC	CASSEISGLVRSYNEQFF	TRBD2	TRBV10-1	TRBJ2-1	NA
TGTGCCAGCCAGGCGGCTAGCGGGGCGGGATTTACGCAGTATTTT	CASQAASGAGFTQYF	TRBD2	TRBV7-2	TRBJ2-3	NA
TGTGCCAGCCAGTTTCGCGTATCCGGCACTTGGTACCAAGAGACCCAGTACTTC	CASQFRVSGTWYQETQYF	NA	TRBV12-3/TRBV12-4	TRBJ2-5	NA
TGTGCCAGCAGCCGGGTCCGGCGGAACACCGGGGAGCTGTTTTTT	CASSRVRRNTGELFF	NA	TRBV7-2	TRBJ2-2	NA
TGTGCCAGCAGTTTTGGAGGGGTGAACACTGAAGCTTTCTTT	CASSFGGVNTEAFF	NA	TRBV27	TRBJ1-1	few
TGCGCCAGCAGCCAGGCCTCATCCGTCTATGGCTACACCTTC	CASSQASSVYGYTF	NA	TRBV4-1	TRBJ1-2	NA
TGCGCCAGCAGCTTGCTGGGACAGGTCAATCAGCCCCAGCATTTT	CASSLLGQVNQPQHF	TRBD1	TRBV5-1	TRBJ1-5	many
TGTGCCAGTACCGGCACCGGGACAGGGGGTTGGAACTATGGCTACACCTTC	CASTGTGTGGWNYGYTF	TRBD1	TRBV19	TRBJ1-2	many
TGCGCCAGCAGCCTTACCACAGGGGGAAATTCACCCCTCCACTTT	CASSLTTGGNSPLHF	TRBD1	TRBV5-1	TRBJ1-6	many
TGTGCCAGCTCTTTAGGGGGTTTATCTGGGGCCAACGTCCTGACTTTC	CASSLGGLSGANVLTF	NA	TRBV6-6	TRBJ2-6	NA
NA	CASSVGPGQGVKLMKNCFF	NA	TRBV9	TRBJ1-4	few
TGCAGTGCTAGAGATCCTAGCGGGGGGTTCACAGATACGCAGTATTTT	CSARDPSGGFTDTQYF	TRBD2	TRBV20-1	TRBJ2-3	few
TGTGCCAGCAGCTTAGGTTGGTCCACATTAGCCAAAAACATTCAGTACTTC	CASSLGWSTLAKNIQYF	NA	TRBV7-2	TRBJ2-4	many
TGTGCCACCAGCCGATCCTACACTGAAGCTTTCTTT	CATSRSYTEAFF	NA	TRBV15	TRBJ1-1	NA
TGTGCCACCAGTGACCGGAGCAATCAGCCCCAGCATTTT	CATSDRSNQPQHF	NA	TRBV24-1	TRBJ1-5	few
TGTGCCAGCAGTTTGAAACAGGGGAAAGCTTTCTTT	CASSLKQGKAFF	TRBD1	TRBV27	TRBJ1-1	NA
TGCGCCAGCAGCTCAGGACAGGGCTTCTCTGGGGCCAACGTCCTGACTTTC	CASSSGQGFSGANVLTF	TRBD1	TRBV5-1	TRBJ2-6	few
TGTGCCATCAGTGATGTCGCGGGGAGCACAGATACGCAGTATTTT	CAISDVAGSTDTQYF	NA	TRBV10-3	TRBJ2-3	NA
TGTGCCAGCAGCCAAGTGGCTAGGGGGCAGGGCAATGAGCAGTTCTTC	CASSQVARGQGNEQFF	TRBD1	TRBV3-1	TRBJ2-1	many
TGCAGTGCCGGGTTGGGGACAGAGGACACCGGGGAGCTGTTTTTT	CSAGLGTEDTGELFF	TRBD1	TRBV20-1	TRBJ2-2	NA
TGTGCCAGCAGCTTACGGTGGGGGGGTGAGACCCAGTACTTC	CASSLRWGGETQYF	TRBD2	TRBV7-2	TRBJ2-5	many
TGCGCCAGCAGCCCGGGACAGGGGGCGAGGGAGACCCAGTACTTC	CASSPGQGARETQYF	TRBD1	TRBV5-1	TRBJ2-5	NA
TGTGCCAGCAGTTGGCAGGGGACTGAAGCTTTCTTT	CASSWQGTEAFF	NA	TRBV6-6	TRBJ1-1	NA
TGTGCCAGCAGCTTAGATGGTAGGACTACCACAGATACGCAGTATTTT	CASSLDGRTTTDTQYF	NA	TRBV7-9	TRBJ2-3	NA
TGCAGCGTCGCCGACAGCGCCAAAAACATTCAGTACTTC	CSVADSAKNIQYF	NA	TRBV29-1	TRBJ2-4	NA